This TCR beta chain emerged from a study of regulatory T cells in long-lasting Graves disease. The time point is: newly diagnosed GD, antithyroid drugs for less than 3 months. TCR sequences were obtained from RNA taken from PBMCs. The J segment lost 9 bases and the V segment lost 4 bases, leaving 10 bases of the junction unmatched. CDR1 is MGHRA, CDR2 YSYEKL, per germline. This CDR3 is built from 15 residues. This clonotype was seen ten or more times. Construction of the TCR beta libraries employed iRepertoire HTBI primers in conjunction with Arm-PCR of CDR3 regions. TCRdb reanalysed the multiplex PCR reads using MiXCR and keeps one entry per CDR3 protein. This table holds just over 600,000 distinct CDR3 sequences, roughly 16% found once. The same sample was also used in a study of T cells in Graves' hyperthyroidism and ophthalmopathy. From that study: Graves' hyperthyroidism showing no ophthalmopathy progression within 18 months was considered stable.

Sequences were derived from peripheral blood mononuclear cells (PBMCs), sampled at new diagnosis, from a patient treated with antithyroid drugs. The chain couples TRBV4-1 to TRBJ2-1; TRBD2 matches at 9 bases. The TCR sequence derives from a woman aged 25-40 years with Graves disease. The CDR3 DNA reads TGCGCCAGCAGCCCCAGTAGCGGGAGTAGGGTTGAGCAGTTCTTC. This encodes CASSPSSGSRVEQFF.